This T cell receptor beta chain emerged from a study of T cell responses to AZD1222 COVID-19 vaccine (dated by TCRdb to the early 2020s). Concerning the study at large: A total of roughly 240 trial participants underwent TCR sequencing, of whom about 210 received two doses of AZD1222 and about 25 received two doses of the MenACWY control vaccine. Trial participants were enrolled by age into subgroups of 18-55, 56-69 and 70-plus years, and around 150, 29 and 61 TCR-sequenced participants, respectively, were included in these subgroups. The paper's findings and limits, for the study overall: Participants were mostly white British and included more females than males, and it was suggested by the authors that clonal diversity may have been underestimated. Nearly half of unique spike-specific TCRs reportedly recognized epitopes outside regions mutated in the B.1.351 and B.1.1.7 variants. After two AZD1222 doses, both the breadth and the depth of spike-specific TCRs were significantly higher than at day 0 and than in MenACWY recipients. The 56-69-year group was small, and its depth increase did not reach significance, likely because of low power. Because no day 14 peak-response samples were available, the repertoires could be characterized only after the peak T cell response. Conclusions about previously exposed vaccinees are limited because only six or seven AZD1222 recipients were SARS-CoV-2 seropositive at baseline. The vaccine-associated CD4 TCRs covered the entire spike protein, and the dominant responses fell in regions 160-218 and 743-854.

The CDR3, from cysteine to phenylalanine, totals 15 residues. The only DNA kept is the CDR3, 45 bases in frame from the first base. V loses 5 bases of germline sequence and J loses 4 bases, and the interval between the two ends is 14 bases. As encoded in the germline V gene, CDR1 is MGHRA while CDR2 is YSYEKL. Explained via the paper, the time point label denotes: about 28 days (+/-7) after the second vaccine dose. AZD1222 recipients with second doses at about 4 weeks or about 12 weeks were pooled, because spike-specific TCR depth and breadth did not differ between schedules. The vaccinee samples were drawn from two UK trials, COV001 and COV002, one of which was a single-blind randomized controlled phase 2/3 trial testing AZD1222 (ChAdOx1 nCoV-19) in healthy adults. Trial participant PBMC samples were collected at day 0 and day 28 after the second dose for TCRbeta chain sequencing. To note about this clone: Its cognate antigen has yet to be identified. Base qualities are not at hand, and no much larger clone is one base apart.

The CDR3 regions of human TCRbeta chains were analyzed by immunosequencing. On the study's bioinformatics: Repertoire TCRs were checked for matches against a reference library of SARS-CoV-2-specific TCRs that had been generated using the MIRA antigen-specificity platform. Breadth meant the fraction of unique TCRs that were SARS-CoV-2-associated, whereas depth meant the fraction of total T cells that were SARS-CoV-2-associated. Using the MIRA data, every spike-specific TCR was mapped to the spike region that the TCR reacted to and assigned to either a CD4 or a CD8 class. Log10-transformed breadth and depth values were compared by one-way ANOVA with Sidak's multiple comparisons tests. TCRdb retrieved this table from immuneACCESS and kept in-frame rearrangements only. Not all clones are present; in checked studies, unresolved V genes account for under half, and no reason is known for the remainder. The V and J calls and clone size are taken from that table; D and trimming were inferred from the DNA. This sample comprises about 140,000 clones, around nine tenths of them detected only once. The ten largest clones take up 3.5% to 4.5% of the sample.

This clonotype originated in an adult who received the AZD1222 COVID-19 vaccine. This chain joins TRBV4-1 to TRBJ1-4; confidence is insufficient to name the D gene. The sequences come from peripheral blood, collected 28 days after the second AZD1222 dose. The CDR3 amino acid sequence is: CASSYTGAGNEKLFF. The sequence in DNA is TGCGCCAGCAGCTATACGGGAGCGGGTAATGAAAAACTGTTTTTT.